One sample yielded the 22 T cell receptor beta chains listed below, sequenced in a study of lymphopenia after photon versus proton radiotherapy. This table comes from immunoSEQ multiplex PCR, and its TCRdb copy is limited to in-frame clones, with some not included. Of about 40,000 clones listed, 86% are singletons. The sequenced sample was peripheral blood, obtained from a patient treated with proton-based radiotherapy. Every receptor here comes from a woman in her 70s with pancreatic cancer. Some clones in this sample may be carry-over from other donors' samples.

The chain uses TRBV5-5 and TRBJ2-3; a possible D gene is TRBD1 (5 bases). Per germline, CDR1 SGHKS and CDR2 YYEKEE (reference sequence). CDR3 length: 15 residues. V lost 2 bases and J lost 0, with 10 bases in between. CDR3 loop: CASSFAGLSTDTQYF. CDR3 DNA: TGTGCCAGCAGCTTCGCAGGGTTAAGCACAGATACGCAGTATTTT.

The chain links TRBV7-8 to TRBJ1-2; 10 nucleotides align to TRBD1. The V gene end was trimmed by 1 base and the J gene end by 8 bases; junction bases not matched to a gene: 10. Germline CDR1 and CDR2: SGHVS and FQNEAQ. The length of the CDR3 is 16 residues. The CDR3 sequence is CASSLVGQGPRGGYTF. In DNA, the CDR3 is TGTGCCAGCAGCTTAGTGGGACAGGGGCCCCGGGGAGGCTACACCTTC.

V is TRBV7-2 and J is TRBJ1-5; D is undetermined. Germline loops: CDR1 SGHTA, CDR2 FQGNSA. CDR3 length: 12 amino acids. Deletions cut 4 bases from V and 7 bases from J, with 8 bases between. The CDR3 region has the DNA TGTGCCAGCAGCTATGAAAACCAGCCCCAGCATTTT. It codes for CASSYENQPQHF.

The chain is built from TRBV10-1 and TRBJ2-5; D call uncertain. The CDR3 runs to 12 residues. Trimming removed 2 bases at V and 2 bases at J, with 3 bases between. Germline V gene lookup returns CDR1 WNHNN and CDR2 SYGVQD (reference sequence). CDR3 loop: CASSEGQETQYF. Written as DNA, the CDR3 is TGCGCCAGCAGTGAGGGACAAGAGACCCAGTACTTC.

This chain uses TRBV5-6 with TRBJ1-1; D uncertain. Germline-derived CDR1 and CDR2 are SGHDT and YYEEEE. The CDR3 sequence is 11 residues long. V was trimmed by 4 bases and J by 3 bases, leaving 4 bases between them. The CDR3 coding sequence is TGTGCCAGCAGCCAGTACACTGAAGCTTTCTTT. Translated, it gives CASSQYTEAFF. The full variable domain, completed using reference TRBV5-6 and TRBJ1-1, is DAGVTQSPTHLIKTRGQQVTLRCSPKSGHDTVSWYQQALGQGPQFIFQYYEEEERQRGNFPDRFSGHQFPNYSSELNVNALLLGDSALYLCASSQYTEAFFGQGTRLTVV.

The V and J genes are TRBV29-1 and TRBJ2-1, with TRBD2 matching 12 bases. V was clipped by 3 bases and J by 7 bases; unmatched bases: 19. This CDR3 has 19 residues. Germline CDR1 and CDR2: SQVTM and ANQGSEA. CDR3 sequence: CSVETPGRASGRAWNEQFF. CDR3 nucleotide sequence: TGCAGCGTTGAGACCCCGGGTCGGGCTAGCGGGAGGGCCTGGAATGAGCAGTTCTTC.

This clone was counted only a few times. The chain has TRBV30 and TRBJ2-5, with TRBD1 matching over 8 bases. Unmatched junction bases numbered 6, after V lost 1 base and J lost 5 bases. Germline CDR1 GTSNPN, CDR2 SVGIG (reference sequence). CDR3 size: 14 residues. The CDR3 sequence is CAWSGTGIFETQYF. For the CDR3, the DNA is TGTGCCTGGAGTGGGACAGGGATTTTCGAGACCCAGTACTTC. The variable domain in full, with the rest retrieved from reference TRBV30 and TRBJ2-5, is SQTIHQWPATLVQPVGSPLSLECTVEGTSNPNLYWYRQAAGRGLQLLFYSVGIGQISSEVPQNLSASRPQDRQFILSSKKLLLSDSGFYLCAWSGTGIFETQYFGPGTRLLVL.

The chain links TRBV10-2 to TRBJ2-5; 9 nucleotides agree with TRBD2. Germline CDR1 reads WSHSY; CDR2 reads SAAADI. The CDR3 is 16 residues long. With 4 bases clipped from V and 2 bases from J, the junction kept 8 bases outside the gene matches. The CDR3 bases are TGCGCCAGCAGTGGTTTTCAGCGGGGGGTTCAAGAGACCCAGTACTTC. Translation gives CASSGFQRGVQETQYF.

The V call is TRBV6-1, the J call TRBJ2-3, with 15 bases lining up with TRBD2. Germline V lookup: CDR1 MNHNS, CDR2 SASEGT. The CDR3 covers 15 residues. The V and J ends lost 6 bases and 6 bases, in that order; junction bases with no gene match: 4. The CDR3 nucleotides are TGTGCCAGCAGACTGGGACTAGCGGGAGGTGATACGCAGTATTTT. Its translation: CASRLGLAGGDTQYF.

The V call is TRBV28, the J call TRBJ1-4; tentatively, D is TRBD1 (6 bases). The CDR3 spans 14 residues. V lost 2 bases and J 6 bases, leaving 10 bases between the germline ends. The V gene's germline CDR1 is MDHEN and CDR2 SYDVKM. The CDR3 is CASSLVQGDEKLFF. The CDR3 region has the DNA TGTGCCAGCAGTTTAGTACAGGGTGATGAAAAACTGTTTTTT.

The rearrangement uses TRBV19 and TRBJ2-1; D possibly uses TRBD1 or TRBD2 (6 bases each). Trimming took 5 bases from V and 3 from J, leaving 14 bases between them. Germline CDR1 LNHDA, CDR2 SQIVND (reference sequence). The CDR3 covers 15 residues. In DNA, the CDR3 is TGTGCCAGTAGTCCCCCCGGGGGCCTCTACAATGAGCAGTTCTTC. The encoded protein is CASSPPGGLYNEQFF.

Here the CDR3 reads CASSLPVGRDTDTQYF. CDR3 DNA sequence: TGTGCCAGCAGTTTACCCGTGGGCAGGGACACAGATACGCAGTATTTT. V is TRBV28 and J is TRBJ2-3, with D perhaps matching TRBD1 (5 bases). CDR3 length: 16 residues. From germline, CDR1 is MDHEN and CDR2 SYDVKM. The V and J ends lost 2 bases and 2 bases respectively, with 14 bases between them.

This chain connects TRBV2 to TRBJ1-3, with 10 bases identical to TRBD1. The J segment lost 0 bases and the V segment lost 5 bases, leaving 4 bases of the junction unmatched. The CDR3 has 16 amino acids. Germline loops: CDR1 SNHLY, CDR2 FYNNEI. CDR3 in DNA: TGTGCCAGCAGTATTGACAGGGGGCTCTCTGGAAACACCATATATTTT. It codes for CASSIDRGLSGNTIYF.

Notes on this clone: Other DNA variants within this sample encode the same CDR3. The chain employs TRBV5-1 and TRBJ1-4, with TRBD1 identical over 7 bases. The junction had 3 bases not matched to a gene; V was cut back by 3 bases and J by 4 bases. Per germline, CDR1 SGHRS and CDR2 YFSETQ. The CDR3 is made up of 14 amino acids. The CDR3 DNA follows: TGCGCCAGCAGCTGGGGGACAGATAATGAAAAACTGTTTTTT. Translated: CASSWGTDNEKLFF.

The chain uses TRBV27 and TRBJ2-7; 10 bases agree with TRBD2. CDR3 length: 14 amino acids. V lost 8 bases, J lost 5 bases, and 9 bases stayed unmatched. Germline V gene sequence: CDR1 MNHEY, CDR2 SMNVEV (reference sequence). In DNA form, the CDR3 reads TGTGCCAGCCCTCTAGCGGGAGAGATGGACGAGCAGTACTTC. Its protein is CASPLAGEMDEQYF.

This clone was seen a single time. The CDR3 DNA follows: TGCGCCAGCAGCCATCCAGAAGCGGGAGGCTTACCACAGGTGTTCTTC. It encodes CASSHPEAGGLPQVFF. The rearrangement joins TRBV4-3 to TRBJ2-1; 9 nucleotides align to TRBD2. This CDR3 spans 16 amino acids. V shed 3 bases, J shed 15 bases, and the junction held 18 bases outside the gene matches. In germline, CDR1 is LGHNA, CDR2 YSLEER.

This clone was detected only a few times. V gene TRBV4-1 combines with J gene TRBJ1-5, with no clear D. The CDR3 contains 14 residues. The V gene's germline CDR1 is MGHRA and CDR2 YSYEKL. Deletions cut 1 base from V and 4 bases from J, with 8 bases between. The CDR3 here is CASSQVGGNQPQHF. In DNA form, the CDR3 reads TGCGCCAGCAGCCAAGTGGGAGGAAATCAGCCCCAGCATTTT.

The rearrangement uses TRBV5-1 and TRBJ2-1; TRBD2 agrees at 10 bases. Trimming at V came to 2 bases and at J to 6 bases, leaving 2 bases not matched to a gene. The CDR3 sequence is 14 residues long. CDR1 is SGHRS and CDR2 is YFSETQ in the germline V gene. The CDR3 loop reads CASSFPSGSNEQFF. Written as DNA, the CDR3 is TGCGCCAGCAGCTTTCCTAGCGGGAGCAATGAGCAGTTCTTC.

The V gene is TRBV28, the J gene TRBJ2-3; unclear D gene. CDR1 is MDHEN and CDR2 is SYDVKM in the germline V gene. The CDR3 covers 12 residues. V dropped 4 bases and J dropped 3 bases, with 5 bases sitting between them. CDR3 sequence: CASSSRTDTQYF. The CDR3 region has the DNA TGTGCCAGCAGTTCCCGGACAGATACGCAGTATTTT.

The rearrangement links TRBV7-8 to TRBJ1-3; tentatively, D is TRBD1 (5 bases). The CDR3 runs 16 residues. The germline V gene has CDR1 SGHVS and CDR2 FQNEAQ. Trimming shortened V by 1 base and J by 0 bases, and 10 bases separated the two germline ends. CDR3 sequence (DNA): TGTGCCAGCAGCTTAGGTCGACAGCCCTCTGGAAACACCATATATTTT. Translated, it gives CASSLGRQPSGNTIYF.

The V call is TRBV7-8, the J call TRBJ1-3; D is possibly TRBD1 (5 bases). Germline V gene lookup returns CDR1 SGHVS and CDR2 FQNEAQ. Trimming stripped 7 bases from V and 4 bases from J, with 11 bases between. This CDR3 is 13 amino acids long. The CDR3 loop reads CASTPTVGNTIYF. The CDR3 bases are TGTGCCAGCACCCCGACAGTGGGAAACACCATATATTTT.

The chain couples TRBV7-2 to TRBJ2-1, with D perhaps matching TRBD2 (5 bases). CDR1 and CDR2 from the germline V gene are SGHTA and FQGNSA. The CDR3 is 15 amino acids. V dropped 1 base and J dropped 5 bases, with 12 bases sitting between them. CDR3 residues: CASSLDGSKHNEQFF. The CDR3, as DNA: TGTGCCAGCAGCTTAGATGGGAGTAAACACAATGAGCAGTTCTTC.